A selection of T cell receptor beta chains follows, all from one sample in a study of T cell responses to AZD1222 COVID-19 vaccine. Measured with immunoSEQ multiplex PCR; TCRdb has only the in-frame clones, and not every one. The sample holds 130,000 or so clones, about 82% seen once. The sequences come from peripheral blood, collected on day 0 of AZD1222 vaccination. These receptors were obtained from an adult in good health. The CDR3 runs from the conserved cysteine through the conserved F or W. The D gene is left open where the match is weak. A row's size may be missing; if present it is once, few, many or a size class.

V gene	D gene	J gene	clone size	CDR3 DNA	CDR3 protein
TRBV5-6	TRBD2	TRBJ2-1	.	TGTGCCAGCAGAACGGGACTAGCGGTATACAATGAGCAGTTCTTC	CASRTGLAVYNEQFF
TRBV18	TRBD1	TRBJ2-7	.	TGTGCCAGCTCACCCGGACAGGGGCCCCTCGAGCAGTACTTC	CASSPGQGPLEQYF
TRBV5-1	TRBD2	TRBJ2-7	few	TGCGCCAGCAGCTTGGGAAAGGGGCTAGCGGGATACGAGCAGTACTTC	CASSLGKGLAGYEQYF
TRBV10-3	.	TRBJ2-6	.	TGTGCCATCAGAGAAAGGGTGACAGCCTCTAGCTCTGGGGCCAACGTCCTGACTTTC	CAIRERVTASSSGANVLTF
TRBV7-6	TRBD2	TRBJ2-2	.	TGTGCCAGCAGCTCGGGACTAGCGGGACACACCGGGGAGCTGTTTTTT	CASSSGLAGHTGELFF
TRBV5-6	TRBD1	TRBJ1-2	.	TGTGCCAGCAGCGCGGGACAGGATGGCTACACCTTC	CASSAGQDGYTF
TRBV6-5	.	TRBJ2-7	.	TGTGCCAGCAAGAGGGGCCGAGACACAAGCTACGAGCAGTACTTC	CASKRGRDTSYEQYF
TRBV3-1/TRBV3-2	TRBD1	TRBJ2-3	.	TGTGCCAGCAGCCAAGAGGGACAGAAAGGAGATACGCAGTATTTT	CASSQEGQKGDTQYF
TRBV11-2	.	TRBJ1-4	.	TGTGCCAGCAGCTTTCAGCCAGGGGATGAAAAACTGTTTTTT	CASSFQPGDEKLFF
TRBV27	.	TRBJ2-7	.	TGTGCCAGCAGTTATGGCAGGGTATACGAGCAGTACTTC	CASSYGRVYEQYF
TRBV2	TRBD1	TRBJ1-3	.	TGTGCCAGCAGTGGACAGGGGACTGGAAACACCATATATTTT	CASSGQGTGNTIYF
TRBV11-2	.	TRBJ1-1	.	TGTGCCAGCGGTAAGAGGGAGAACACTGAAGCTTTCTTT	CASGKRENTEAFF
TRBV9	.	TRBJ2-1	.	TGTGCCAGCAGCGTAGGGGACGACTACAATGAGCAGTTCTTC	CASSVGDDYNEQFF
TRBV4-2	TRBD2	TRBJ2-1	.	TGTGCCAGCAGCCAAGATTGGGCGGGAGGGCCGTATAAGCAGTTCTTC	CASSQDWAGGPYKQFF
TRBV19	TRBD1	TRBJ1-2	.	TGTGCCAGTAGTATTTCCACAGGGGGCTATGGCTACACCTTC	CASSISTGGYGYTF
TRBV5-4	.	TRBJ1-1	.	TGTGCCAGCAGCTCGAAGATGGGTGAAGCTTTCTTT	CASSSKMGEAFF
TRBV9	TRBD2	TRBJ2-1	.	TGTGCCAGCAGCGTAGGACTAGCGGGTGGCAATGAGCAGTTCTTC	CASSVGLAGGNEQFF
TRBV7-9	TRBD1	TRBJ2-5	.	TGTGCCAGCAGCTTAGTACGGGGGACAGGACAAGAGACCCAGTACTTC	CASSLVRGTGQETQYF
TRBV27	TRBD1	TRBJ1-1	.	TGTGCCAGCAGTTTCCGGGACAGGAACACTGAAGCTTTCTTT	CASSFRDRNTEAFF
TRBV5-1	.	TRBJ1-4	.	TGCGCCAGCAGCTTTGAGGGGACAAGCGAAAAACTGTTTTTT	CASSFEGTSEKLFF
TRBV12-3/TRBV12-4	.	TRBJ2-7	.	TGTGCCAGCAGTGAGACAGGAACCTACGAGCAGTACTTC	CASSETGTYEQYF
TRBV12-3/TRBV12-4	.	TRBJ2-5	.	TGTGCCAGCAGCGCCCAAGAGACCCAGTACTTC	CASSAQETQYF
TRBV7-3	TRBD2	TRBJ2-3	.	TGTGCCAGCAGCTTAACGGGACTAGCGGGAGGCGCGACAGATACGCAGTATTTT	CASSLTGLAGGATDTQYF
TRBV6-5	TRBD1	TRBJ1-1	once	TGTGCCAGCAGTTCCGGGACAGCCCTGGGGACTGAAGCTTTCTTT	CASSSGTALGTEAFF
TRBV3-1/TRBV3-2	TRBD2	TRBJ2-1	.	TGTGCCAGCAGCCAAGCGGGGGGTGGGAATGAGCAGTTCTTC	CASSQAGGGNEQFF
TRBV7-2	.	TRBJ1-2	.	TGTGCCAGCAGGACGGAGGGCGTAGGCTATGGCTACACCTTC	CASRTEGVGYGYTF
TRBV18	.	TRBJ1-4	.	TGTGCCAGCTCACCACAGGGGGGACTAAATGAAAAACTGTTTTTT	CASSPQGGLNEKLFF
TRBV28	TRBD1	TRBJ2-7	.	TGTGCCAGCAGTTTTACAAGACAGGGGATCAACGAGCAGTACTTC	CASSFTRQGINEQYF
TRBV7-3	.	TRBJ2-1	.	TGTGCCAGCAGCTTAAATGGAGGGGCAATATACAATGAGCAGTTCTTC	CASSLNGGAIYNEQFF
TRBV6-5	TRBD1	TRBJ2-7	.	TGTGCCAGCAGTTTCTCCGGGACAGGGGGCCCCTACGAGCAGTACTTC	CASSFSGTGGPYEQYF
TRBV5-1	TRBD1	TRBJ1-5	few	TGCGCCAGCAGCCAGACAGGGGAAAGCAATCAGCCCCAGCATTTT	CASSQTGESNQPQHF